This is a list of T cell receptor beta chains from one sample in a study of OX40 agonist ivuxolimab in advanced cancers. Sequencing was performed with immunoSEQ multiplex PCR; in TCRdb, only in-frame clones are kept and a portion is missing. This table has 90,000 to 130,000 clones, roughly 90% appearing once. Sequencing used CD4+ or CD8+ T cells sorted from blood, obtained in a trial of the OX40 agonist ivuxolimab. Receptor source: an adult with an advanced solid tumor such as melanoma, head and neck, liver or kidney cancer. Both conserved end residues are part of each CDR3. Fields, in order: D gene, J gene, V gene, CDR3 protein, CDR3 DNA. The D gene is left open where the match is weak.

>TRBD1|TRBJ2-7|TRBV2
CASRETGSYEQYF
TGTGCCAGCAGAGAGACAGGGTCCTACGAGCAGTACTTC
>TRBD1|TRBJ2-5|TRBV6-1
CASSSGTVQETQYF
TGTGCCAGCAGCTCTGGGACAGTACAAGAGACCCAGTACTTC
>NA|TRBJ2-5|TRBV30
CAYTQGFQETQYF
TGTGCCTACACACAGGGATTCCAAGAGACCCAGTACTTC
>NA|TRBJ1-6|TRBV6-5
CASSATSAEGTLHF
TGTGCCAGCAGCGCCACTTCTGCTGAAGGGACCCTCCACTTT
>NA|TRBJ2-5|TRBV6-6
CASSLPGVQETQYF
TGTGCCAGCAGTCTCCCTGGGGTGCAAGAGACCCAGTACTTC
>NA|TRBJ2-7|TRBV6-7
CASSLQLGRGEDSYEQYF
TGTGCCAGCAGTCTTCAGCTGGGACGGGGTGAAGACTCCTACGAGCAGTACTTC
>TRBD2|TRBJ2-7|TRBV10-1
CASSRTGGNSYEQYF
TGCGCCAGCAGTCGGACGGGAGGAAACTCCTACGAGCAGTACTTC
>TRBD2|TRBJ2-2|TRBV6-1
CASSAPRGGNTGELFF
TGTGCCAGCAGTGCCCCGCGGGGGGGGAACACCGGGGAGCTGTTTTTT
>TRBD2|TRBJ2-7|TRBV11-3
CARPLAGGSYEQYF
TGTGCCAGACCCCTAGCGGGAGGCTCCTACGAGCAGTACTTC
>NA|TRBJ2-1|TRBV27
CASSGPTRYNEQFF
TGTGCCAGCAGTGGACCGACGAGATACAATGAGCAGTTCTTC
>NA|TRBJ1-1|TRBV10-2
CASSVLGLNTEAFF
TGCGCCAGCAGTGTTCTCGGACTAAACACTGAAGCTTTCTTT
>TRBD2|TRBJ2-7|TRBV6-5
CASRKAGGGEQYF
TGTGCCAGCAGAAAAGCGGGGGGGGGCGAGCAGTACTTC
>NA|TRBJ2-7|TRBV19
CASSIRSGLSSYEQYF
TGTGCCAGTAGTATCAGAAGCGGACTAAGCTCCTACGAGCAGTACTTC
>NA|TRBJ1-2|TRBV30
CAWSVVLGGRGGYTF
TGTGCCTGGAGTGTAGTGCTGGGGGGCCGTGGCGGCTACACCTTC
>NA|TRBJ2-7|TRBV27
CASSRVTGRPSEEQYF
TGTGCCAGCAGTCGGGTTACAGGGAGGCCCTCGGAGGAGCAGTACTTC